This T cell receptor beta chain was identified during a study of cytomegalovirus exposure and HLA in healthy donors. With regard to this clone: Its antigen remains unidentified.

Study findings and constraints: Some TCR beta chains (roughly 150 of them) were listed as cytomegalovirus-associated.

The germline V gene has CDR1 SQVTM and CDR2 ANQGSEA. The V gene lost 6 bases and the J gene lost 3 bases, with 14 bases spanning the gap. The CDR3 runs to 13 residues. This table comes from immunoSEQ multiplex PCR, and its TCRdb copy is limited to in-frame clones, with some not included. There are 150,000 to 200,000 clones in the sample; about 83% occur only once, and roughly 1.5% lies in the top ten. The chain couples TRBV29-1 to TRBJ1-2; maybe TRBD1 (5 bases). The sample taken for sequencing was PBMCs. The sequence came from a woman younger than 35 in good health and CMV-seronegative. The chain's CDR3 is CSVGRGVDYGYTF. In nucleotides, the CDR3 is TGCAGCGTGGGTCGGGGGGTGGACTATGGCTACACCTTC.